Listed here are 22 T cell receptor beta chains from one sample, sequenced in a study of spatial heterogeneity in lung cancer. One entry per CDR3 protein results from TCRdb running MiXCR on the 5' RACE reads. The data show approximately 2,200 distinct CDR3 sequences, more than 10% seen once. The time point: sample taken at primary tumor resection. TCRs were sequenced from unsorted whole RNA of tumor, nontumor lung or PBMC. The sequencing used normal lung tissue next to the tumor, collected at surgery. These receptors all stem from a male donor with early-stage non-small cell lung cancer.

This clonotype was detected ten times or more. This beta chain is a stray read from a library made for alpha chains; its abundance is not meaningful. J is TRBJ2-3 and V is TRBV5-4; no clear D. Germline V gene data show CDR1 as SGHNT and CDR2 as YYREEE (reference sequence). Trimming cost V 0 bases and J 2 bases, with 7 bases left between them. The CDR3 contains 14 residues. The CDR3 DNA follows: TGTGCCAGCAGCTTGGCCGTCTACACAGATACGCAGTATTTT. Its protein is CASSLAVYTDTQYF.

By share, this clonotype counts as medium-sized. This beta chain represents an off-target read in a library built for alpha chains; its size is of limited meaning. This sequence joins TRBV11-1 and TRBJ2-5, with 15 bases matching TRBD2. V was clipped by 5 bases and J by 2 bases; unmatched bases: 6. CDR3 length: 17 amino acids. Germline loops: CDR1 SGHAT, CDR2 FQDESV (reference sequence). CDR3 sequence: CASSPGTSGGTQETQYF. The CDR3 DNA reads TGTGCCAGCAGCCCCGGGACTAGCGGGGGGACTCAAGAGACCCAGTACTTC.

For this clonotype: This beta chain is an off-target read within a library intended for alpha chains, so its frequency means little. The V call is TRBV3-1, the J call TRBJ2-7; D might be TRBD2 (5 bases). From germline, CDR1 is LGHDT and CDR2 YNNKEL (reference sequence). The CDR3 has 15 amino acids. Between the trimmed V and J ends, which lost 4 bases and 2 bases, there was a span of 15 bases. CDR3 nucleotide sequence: TGTGCCAGCAGCCCTGGACTCATTGACGCCTACGAGCAGTACTTC. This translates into CASSPGLIDAYEQYF.

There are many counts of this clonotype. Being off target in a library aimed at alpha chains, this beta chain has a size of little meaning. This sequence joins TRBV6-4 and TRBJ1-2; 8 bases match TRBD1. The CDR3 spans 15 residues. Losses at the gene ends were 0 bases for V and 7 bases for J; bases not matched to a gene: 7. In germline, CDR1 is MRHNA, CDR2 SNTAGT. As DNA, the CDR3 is TGTGCCAGCAGTGACTCCTATACAGGGGGTGGTGGCTACACCTTC. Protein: CASSDSYTGGGGYTF.

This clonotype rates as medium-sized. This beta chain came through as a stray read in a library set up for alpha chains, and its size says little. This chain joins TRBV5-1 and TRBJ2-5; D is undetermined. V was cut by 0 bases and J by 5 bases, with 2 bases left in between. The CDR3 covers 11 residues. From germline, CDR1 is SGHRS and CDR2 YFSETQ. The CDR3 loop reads CASSLDETQYF. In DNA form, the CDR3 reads TGCGCCAGCAGCTTGGATGAGACCCAGTACTTC.

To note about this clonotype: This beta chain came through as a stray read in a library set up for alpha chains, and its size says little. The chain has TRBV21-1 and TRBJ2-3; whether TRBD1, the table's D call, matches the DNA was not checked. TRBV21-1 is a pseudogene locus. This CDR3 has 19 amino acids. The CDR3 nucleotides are TGTGCCAGCAGCAGTCCCGATGCGTCAGAGCGCCCCACCACAGATACGCAGTATTTT. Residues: CASSSPDASERPTTDTQYF.

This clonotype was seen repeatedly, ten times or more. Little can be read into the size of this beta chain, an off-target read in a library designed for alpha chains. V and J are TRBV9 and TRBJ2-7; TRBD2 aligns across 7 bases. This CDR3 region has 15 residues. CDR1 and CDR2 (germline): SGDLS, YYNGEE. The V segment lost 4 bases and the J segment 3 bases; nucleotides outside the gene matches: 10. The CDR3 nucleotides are TGTGCCAGCAGCTCCCGGGACTATTCGGTCTACGAGCAGTACTTC. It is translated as CASSSRDYSVYEQYF.

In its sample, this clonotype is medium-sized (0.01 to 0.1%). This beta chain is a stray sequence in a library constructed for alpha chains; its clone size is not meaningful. The CDR3 nucleotides read TGCGCCAGCAGCTTGGGAGTTACCACCGGGGAGCTGTTTTTT. This sequence encodes CASSLGVTTGELFF. The J gene is TRBJ2-2, the V gene TRBV5-1; no clear D. Looked up from germline, CDR1 is SGHRS and CDR2 is YFSETQ. This CDR3 region has 14 residues. Trimming removed 0 bases from V and 4 bases from J, with 7 bases in between.

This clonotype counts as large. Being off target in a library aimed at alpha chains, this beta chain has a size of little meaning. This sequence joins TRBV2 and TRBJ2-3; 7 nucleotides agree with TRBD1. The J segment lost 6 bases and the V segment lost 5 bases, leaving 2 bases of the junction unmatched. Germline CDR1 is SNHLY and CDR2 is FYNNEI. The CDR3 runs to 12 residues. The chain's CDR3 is CASSQDRDTQYF. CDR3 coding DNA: TGTGCCAGCAGTCAGGACAGGGATACGCAGTATTTT.

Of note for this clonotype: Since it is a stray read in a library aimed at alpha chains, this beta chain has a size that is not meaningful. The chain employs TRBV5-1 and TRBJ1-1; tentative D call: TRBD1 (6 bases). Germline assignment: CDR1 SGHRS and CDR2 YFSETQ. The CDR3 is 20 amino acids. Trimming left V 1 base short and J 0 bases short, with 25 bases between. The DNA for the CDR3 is TGCGCCAGCAGCTTGATCGGGCTCCCCCCATTGACAGGTCTGAACACTGAAGCTTTCTTT. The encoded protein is CASSLIGLPPLTGLNTEAFF.

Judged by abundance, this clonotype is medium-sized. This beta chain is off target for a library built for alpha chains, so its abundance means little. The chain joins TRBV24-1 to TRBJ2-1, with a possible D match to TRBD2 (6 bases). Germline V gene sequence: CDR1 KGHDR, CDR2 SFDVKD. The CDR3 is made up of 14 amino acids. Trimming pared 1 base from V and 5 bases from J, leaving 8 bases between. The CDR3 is CATSDLGEDNEQFF. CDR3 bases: TGTGCCACCAGTGATTTAGGGGAGGACAATGAGCAGTTCTTC.

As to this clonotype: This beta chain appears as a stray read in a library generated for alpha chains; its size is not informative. CDR3 sequence reads: CASSEKVFNQPQHF. The CDR3 DNA reads as TGTGCCAGCAGTGAAAAAGTCTTCAATCAGCCCCAGCATTTT. V and J are TRBV6-1 and TRBJ1-5; no reliable D call. This CDR3 is 14 amino acids long. The V end was cut by 2 bases, the J end by 3 bases, with 8 bases between. Germline-derived CDR1 and CDR2 are MNHNS and SASEGT.

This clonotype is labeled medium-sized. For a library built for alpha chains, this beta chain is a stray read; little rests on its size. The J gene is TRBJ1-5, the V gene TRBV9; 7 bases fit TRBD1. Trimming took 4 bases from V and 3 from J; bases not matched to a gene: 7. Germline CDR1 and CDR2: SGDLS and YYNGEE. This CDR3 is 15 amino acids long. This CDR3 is CASSLTGLNNQPQHF. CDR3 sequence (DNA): TGTGCCAGCAGCTTGACAGGGTTGAACAATCAGCCCCAGCATTTT.

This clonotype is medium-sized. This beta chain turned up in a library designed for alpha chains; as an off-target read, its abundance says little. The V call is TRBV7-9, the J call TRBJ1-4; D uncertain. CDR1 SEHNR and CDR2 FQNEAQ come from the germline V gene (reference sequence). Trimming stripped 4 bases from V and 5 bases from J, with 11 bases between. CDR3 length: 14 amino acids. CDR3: CASSSFRGNEKLFF. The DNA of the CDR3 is TGTGCCAGCAGCTCCTTTCGTGGAAATGAAAAACTGTTTTTT.

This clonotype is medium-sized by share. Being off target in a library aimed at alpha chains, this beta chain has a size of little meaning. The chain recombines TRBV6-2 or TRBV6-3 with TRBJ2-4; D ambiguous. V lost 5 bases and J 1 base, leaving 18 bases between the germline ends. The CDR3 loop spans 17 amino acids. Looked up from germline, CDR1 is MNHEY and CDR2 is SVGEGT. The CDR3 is CASSKMQTRSAKNIQYF. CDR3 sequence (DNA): TGTGCCAGCAGTAAAATGCAGACGAGGTCGGCCAAAAACATTCAGTACTTC.

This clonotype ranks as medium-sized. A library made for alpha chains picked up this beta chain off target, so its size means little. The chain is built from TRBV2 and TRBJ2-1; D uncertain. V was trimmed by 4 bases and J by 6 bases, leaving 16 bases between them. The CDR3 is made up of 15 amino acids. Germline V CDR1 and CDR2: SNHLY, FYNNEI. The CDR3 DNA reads TGTGCCAGCAGTGGGGCCACATCCATGAGCAATGAGCAGTTCTTC. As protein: CASSGATSMSNEQFF. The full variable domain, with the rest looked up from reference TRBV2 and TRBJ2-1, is EPEVTQTPSHQVTQMGQEVILRCVPISNHLYFYWYRQILGQKVEFLVSFYNNEISEKSEIFDDQFSVERPDGSNFTLKIRSTKLEDSAMYFCASSGATSMSNEQFFGPGTRLTVL.

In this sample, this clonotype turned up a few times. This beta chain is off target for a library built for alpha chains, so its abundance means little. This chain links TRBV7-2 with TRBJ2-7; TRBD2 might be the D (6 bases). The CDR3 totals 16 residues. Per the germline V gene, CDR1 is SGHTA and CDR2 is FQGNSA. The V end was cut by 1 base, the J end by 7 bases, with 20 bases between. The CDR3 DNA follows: TGTGCCAGCAGCTTAGAGGGGACTGGTTCCTCTGGAGAGCAGTACTTC. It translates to CASSLEGTGSSGEQYF.

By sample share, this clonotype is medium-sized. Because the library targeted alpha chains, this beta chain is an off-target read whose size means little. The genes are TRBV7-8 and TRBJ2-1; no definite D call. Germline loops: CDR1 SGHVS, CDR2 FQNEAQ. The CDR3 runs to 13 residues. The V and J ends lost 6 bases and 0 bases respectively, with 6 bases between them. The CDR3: CASSTISYNEQFF. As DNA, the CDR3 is TGTGCCAGCAGTACTATCTCCTACAATGAGCAGTTCTTC.

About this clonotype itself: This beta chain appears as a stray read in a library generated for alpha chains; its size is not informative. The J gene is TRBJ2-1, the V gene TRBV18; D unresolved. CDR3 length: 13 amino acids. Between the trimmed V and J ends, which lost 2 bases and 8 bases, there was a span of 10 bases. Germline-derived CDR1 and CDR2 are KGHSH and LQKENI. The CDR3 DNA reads TGTGCCAGCTCACCAATTCGTGAACATGAGCAGTTCTTC. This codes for CASSPIREHEQFF.

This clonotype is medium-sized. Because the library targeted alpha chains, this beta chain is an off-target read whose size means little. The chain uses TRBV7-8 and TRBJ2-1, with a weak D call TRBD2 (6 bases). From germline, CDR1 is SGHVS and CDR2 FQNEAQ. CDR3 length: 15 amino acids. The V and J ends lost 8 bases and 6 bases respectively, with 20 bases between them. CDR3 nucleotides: TGTGCCAGCGGTCCGGGACTCCCCACCGGCAATGAGCAGTTCTTC. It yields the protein CASGPGLPTGNEQFF.

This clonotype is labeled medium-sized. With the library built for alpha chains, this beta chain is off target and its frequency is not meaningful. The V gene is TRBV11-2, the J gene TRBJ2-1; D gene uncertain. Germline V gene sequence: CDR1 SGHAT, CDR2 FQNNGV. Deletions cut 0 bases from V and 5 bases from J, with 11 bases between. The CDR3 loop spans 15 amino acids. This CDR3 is CASSLDVGWHNEQFF. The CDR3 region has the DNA TGTGCCAGCAGCTTAGATGTTGGGTGGCACAATGAGCAGTTCTTC.

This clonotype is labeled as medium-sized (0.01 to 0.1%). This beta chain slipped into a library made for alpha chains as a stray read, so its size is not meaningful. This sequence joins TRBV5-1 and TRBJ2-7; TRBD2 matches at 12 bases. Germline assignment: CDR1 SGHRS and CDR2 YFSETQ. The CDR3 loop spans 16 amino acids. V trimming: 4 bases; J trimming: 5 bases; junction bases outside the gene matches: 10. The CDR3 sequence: CASSTALAGGENEQYF. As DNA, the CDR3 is TGCGCCAGCAGCACCGCCCTAGCGGGAGGGGAAAACGAGCAGTACTTC.